This TCR beta chain was obtained from a study of blood T cell repertoires in COVID-19. Whole-study context: The samples span acute and convalescent COVID-19 from the United States, Italy and Spain. From T cells, B-cell-depleted T cells, or PBMCs came the material, which was cDNA or gDNA.

In the source study's methods: Researchers report that nucleated cell counts were estimated from reference gene primer amplification. Using immunoSEQ multiplex PCR, the repertoire was profiled, and TCRdb retains in-frame clones only, with some absent. The V and J calls and clone size were taken over from that table, and D and trimming were inferred from the DNA. The sample shows about 230,000 clones, approximately 81% of them seen only once. Looked up from germline, CDR1 is MNHEY and CDR2 is SVGAGI. The CDR3 sequence is 16 residues long. With V trimmed by 2 bases and J by 4 bases, 9 bases remained unmatched.

The material sequenced was peripheral blood. This sequence joins TRBV6-5 and TRBJ2-7, with 9 bases matching TRBD2. This TCR derives from a woman at least 80 years old with active or convalescent COVID-19. The CDR3 DNA is TGTGCCAGCAGTTACGACGGTAGCGGGAGAATGTACGAGCAGTACTTC. Translated: CASSYDGSGRMYEQYF.